Following are 17 T cell receptor beta chains from one sample sequenced in a study of CD8+ T cells in alopecia areata. Treatment described: oral pan-JAK inhibitor, 5-10 mg twice daily. The authors extracted RNA and reverse transcribed it into cDNA as the sequencing template. Assay: immunoSEQ multiplex PCR; the TCRdb copy retains only in-frame clones and omits some. Of 250,000 to 300,000 clones in the sample, about 62% were seen once. The starting material was CD4+ T cells sorted from blood, obtained at week 24, from a patient treated with tofacitinib. The receptors here all came from a human donor with alopecia areata.

The chain uses TRBV7-6 and TRBJ2-7; 12 nucleotides match TRBD2. The CDR3 totals 15 residues. CDR1 SGHVS and CDR2 FNYEAQ come from the germline V gene. The junction had 3 bases not matched to a gene; V was cut back by 5 bases and J by 1 base. The CDR3 sequence is CASSRTSGASYEQYF. In DNA form, the CDR3 reads TGTGCCAGCAGCAGGACTAGCGGGGCTTCCTACGAGCAGTACTTC.

This clone was seen a handful of times. This chain links TRBV14 with TRBJ2-3; 13 nucleotides align to TRBD2. Germline V gene data show CDR1 as SGHDN and CDR2 as FVKESK. The CDR3 runs 17 residues. Trimming at V came to 5 bases and at J to 4 bases, leaving 9 bases not matched to a gene. For the CDR3, the DNA is TGTGCCAGCAGCGGCCGTCGACTAGCGGGGGGTTCAGATACGCAGTATTTT. The encoded protein is CASSGRRLAGGSDTQYF. Supplemented by reference TRBV14 and TRBJ2-3, the full variable domain reads EAGVTQFPSHSVIEKGQTVTLRCDPISGHDNLYWYRRVMGKEIKFLLHFVKESKQDESGMPNNRFLAERTGGTYSTLKVQPAELEDSGVYFCASSGRRLAGGSDTQYFGPGTRLTVL.

The J gene is TRBJ2-7, the V gene TRBV5-6; D unclear. V was pared by 2 bases and J by 3 bases, with 12 bases between. This CDR3 has 14 residues. CDR1 and CDR2 (germline): SGHDT, YYEEEE. CDR3 loop: CASSFSPGDYEQYF. The DNA for the CDR3 is TGTGCCAGCAGCTTTTCCCCAGGAGACTACGAGCAGTACTTC.

The sample holds a few counts of this clone. The chain uses TRBV7-2 and TRBJ2-1; perhaps TRBD2 as D (5 bases). The V end was cut by 2 bases, the J end by 9 bases, with 8 bases between. The germline CDR1 and CDR2 sequences are SGHTA and FQGNSA. The CDR3 contains 12 residues. DNA of the CDR3: TGTGCCAGCAGCTTAAGCGGTCCTGAGCAGTTCTTC. It yields the protein CASSLSGPEQFF.

V usage is TRBV7-2 and J usage is TRBJ2-1; no clear D gene. V was clipped by 5 bases and J by 5 bases, with 7 bases between them. The CDR3 extends over 12 amino acids. Per germline, CDR1 SGHTA and CDR2 FQGNSA. The CDR3 coding sequence is TGTGCCAGCAGCCACTTTGACAATGAGCAGTTCTTC. Translating it yields CASSHFDNEQFF.

The V call is TRBV7-2, the J call TRBJ1-1; TRBD1 might be the D (6 bases). The CDR3 covers 14 residues. In germline, CDR1 is SGHTA, CDR2 FQGNSA. The V and J ends lost 1 base and 5 bases respectively, with 11 bases between them. This chain's CDR3 is CASSLEGGQTEAFF. The DNA for the CDR3 is TGTGCCAGCAGCTTAGAAGGGGGGCAAACTGAAGCTTTCTTT.

The rearrangement links TRBV7-9 to TRBJ2-6; D call uncertain. Trimming shortened V by 3 bases and J by 2 bases, and 5 bases separated the two germline ends. The length of the CDR3 is 14 residues. The germline gives CDR1 SEHNR, CDR2 FQNEAQ (reference sequence). For the CDR3, the DNA is TGTGCCAGCAGCTTTTTGGCTGGGGCCAACGTCCTGACTTTC. The encoded protein is CASSFLAGANVLTF.

The rearrangement uses TRBV29-1 and TRBJ1-2; perhaps TRBD1 as D (6 bases). CDR1 SQVTM and CDR2 ANQGSEA come from the germline V gene. This CDR3 is built from 13 residues. V lost 7 bases, J lost 0 bases, and 12 bases lay in between. The CDR3 DNA reads TGCAGCGGGGGGGCGGCCACTAACTATGGCTACACCTTC. Amino acids: CSGGAATNYGYTF.

The rearrangement joins TRBV2 to TRBJ2-2; a weak D match, TRBD2 (5 bases). The CDR3 covers 14 residues. Per germline, CDR1 SNHLY and CDR2 FYNNEI. V gave up 4 bases and J gave up 0 bases, with 6 bases separating them. The CDR3 DNA reads as TGTGCCAGCAGTGTTAGCGCGAACACCGGGGAGCTGTTTTTT. Translation: CASSVSANTGELFF.

This rearrangement joins TRBV5-6 to TRBJ2-7; D not resolved. Germline V gene sequence: CDR1 SGHDT, CDR2 YYEEEE. The CDR3 length is 15 residues. Trimming left V 0 bases short and J 0 bases short, with 10 bases between. The CDR3 coding sequence is TGTGCCAGCAGCTTGGCTGCCAGGATCTCCTACGAGCAGTACTTC. Translating it yields CASSLAARISYEQYF.

The chain recombines TRBV5-1 with TRBJ2-1, with 14 bases identical to TRBD2. The CDR3 totals 15 residues. Trimming took 5 bases from V and 8 from J; bases not matched to a gene: 6. CDR1 and CDR2 (germline): SGHRS, YFSETQ. The DNA of the CDR3 is TGCGCCAGCAGACTTGGGACTAGCGGGGGCTATGAGCAGTTCTTC. Its protein product is CASRLGTSGGYEQFF.

The chain links TRBV30 to TRBJ1-5; 8 bases match TRBD1. V was pared by 4 bases and J by 0 bases, with 5 bases of the junction left unmatched. The CDR3 covers 15 residues. Germline V gene sequence: CDR1 GTSNPN, CDR2 SVGIG (reference sequence). The CDR3 region has the DNA TGTGCCTGGAACCAGGGGGCTTATAGCAATCAGCCCCAGCATTTT. This sequence encodes CAWNQGAYSNQPQHF.

This clone was picked up a small number of times. CDR3 sequence reads: CASSQDEGPGNTIYF. In nucleotides, the CDR3 is TGCGCCAGCAGCCAAGATGAAGGTCCTGGAAACACCATATATTTT. The chain has TRBV4-3 and TRBJ1-3; D not certain. The germline gives CDR1 LGHNA, CDR2 YSLEER. The CDR3 sequence is 15 residues long. Trimming cost V 0 bases and J 2 bases, with 8 bases left between them.

V gene TRBV10-3 combines with J gene TRBJ1-5; D not resolved. Per germline, CDR1 ENHRY and CDR2 SYGVKD. CDR3 length equals 14 residues. Trimming cost V 10 bases and J 4 bases, with 17 bases left between them. DNA of the CDR3: TGTGCCACCGACGCCGGGGTCGGGAATCAGCCCCAGCATTTT. As protein: CATDAGVGNQPQHF.

CDR3 sequence reads: CSVVPGETQYF. The CDR3 DNA is TGCAGTGTTGTCCCCGGGGAGACCCAGTACTTC. This chain joins TRBV20-1 and TRBJ2-5; D is undetermined. V gave up 7 bases and J gave up 5 bases, with 11 bases separating them. From germline, CDR1 is DFQATT and CDR2 SNEGSKA (reference sequence). CDR3 size: 11 residues.

This chain connects TRBV5-1 to TRBJ1-1, with D perhaps matching TRBD1 (6 bases). Germline V gene lookup returns CDR1 SGHRS and CDR2 YFSETQ. The germline V and J ends were trimmed by 3 bases and 4 bases, with 10 bases remaining between them. The CDR3 extends over 13 amino acids. CDR3 residues: CASSSTGLTEAFF. The DNA for the CDR3 is TGCGCCAGCAGCTCTACAGGGCTCACTGAAGCTTTCTTT.

This clone was seen only a few times. This chain links TRBV18 with TRBJ2-5; D ambiguous. V gave up 3 bases and J gave up 1 base, with 9 bases separating them. Per the germline V gene, CDR1 is KGHSH and CDR2 is LQKENI. The CDR3 has 14 residues. The DNA of the CDR3 is TGTGCCAGCTCACCGATGAGTGTCCAAGAGACCCAGTACTTC. Translating gives CASSPMSVQETQYF.